This entry lists 25 T cell receptor beta chains sequenced from one sample in a study of T cell responses to AZD1222 COVID-19 vaccine. Sequencing used immunoSEQ multiplex PCR; TCRdb keeps in-frame clones, though not all of them. The table shows approximately 92,000 clones, with about nine tenths occurring only once. The sequenced sample was peripheral blood, obtained on day 0 of AZD1222 vaccination. These receptors were taken from an adult in good health.

This sequence joins TRBV11-3 and TRBJ2-1; the match to TRBD1 covers 9 bases. The CDR3 spans 15 residues. The V gene's germline CDR1 is SGHNT and CDR2 YENEEA. The trim removed 4 bases at V and 7 bases at J, leaving 8 bases unmatched. CDR3 nucleotides: TGTGCCAGCAGCTCACAGGGACAGGGTGGGAATGAGCAGTTCTTC. Protein sequence: CASSSQGQGGNEQFF.

DNA for the CDR3: TGTGCCAGCAGCCAAGCTCAGCGGGAGATCTACGAGCAGTACTTC. This translates into CASSQAQREIYEQYF. This chain uses TRBV3-1 (or the pseudogene TRBV3-2) with TRBJ2-7; 8 positions match TRBD2. The V segment lost 1 base and the J segment 3 bases; nucleotides outside the gene matches: 5. The CDR3 runs 15 residues. Germline V gene data show CDR1 as LGHDT and CDR2 as YNNKEL (reference sequence).

The CDR3 nucleotides are TGTGCCAGCAGTGGAGGGACAGGTTATCAGCCCCAGCATTTT. It yields the protein CASSGGTGYQPQHF. The chain is built from TRBV2 and TRBJ1-5, with 8 bases lining up with TRBD1. This CDR3 has 14 amino acids. V shed 4 bases, J shed 5 bases, and the junction held 4 bases outside the gene matches. From germline, CDR1 is SNHLY and CDR2 FYNNEI.

J is TRBJ1-1 and V is TRBV5-5; possibly TRBD1 for D (6 bases). Between the trimmed V and J ends, which lost 2 bases and 5 bases, there was a span of 7 bases. The germline CDR1 and CDR2 sequences are SGHKS and YYEKEE (reference sequence). The CDR3 runs to 12 residues. The CDR3 protein is CASSFQGTEAFF. The CDR3 DNA reads TGTGCCAGCAGCTTTCAGGGGACTGAAGCTTTCTTT. Full variable domain (outside the CDR3, taken from reference TRBV5-5 and TRBJ1-1): DAGVTQSPTHLIKTRGQQVTLRCSPISGHKSVSWYQQVLGQGPQFIFQYYEKEERGRGNFPDRFSARQFPNYSSELNVNALLLGDSALYLCASSFQGTEAFFGQGTRLTVV.

CDR3: CASSSPQGAGAEAFF. CDR3 sequence (DNA): TGTGCCAGCAGCTCACCACAGGGGGCGGGGGCTGAAGCTTTCTTT. The chain is built from TRBV5-4 and TRBJ1-1, with 9 bases matching TRBD1. Per germline, CDR1 SGHNT and CDR2 YYREEE (reference sequence). The CDR3 is 15 residues long. V shed 3 bases, J shed 6 bases, and the junction held 9 bases outside the gene matches.

The chain links TRBV2 to TRBJ2-7, with D hard to call. The CDR3 sequence is 12 residues long. Germline CDR1 is SNHLY and CDR2 is FYNNEI. The V and J ends lost 7 bases and 2 bases respectively, with 9 bases between them. The CDR3 is CASTAYAYEQYF. The CDR3 DNA reads as TGTGCCAGCACGGCCTACGCCTACGAGCAGTACTTC.

The J gene is TRBJ1-2, the V gene TRBV5-1; 12 bases are shared with TRBD1. The CDR3 has 16 residues. Germline V gene sequence: CDR1 SGHRS, CDR2 YFSETQ. Trimming took 4 bases from V and 6 from J; bases not matched to a gene: 10. The CDR3 bases are TGCGCCAGCAGCCTAATACCGGGACAGGGGGCTAATGGCTACACCTTC. It encodes CASSLIPGQGANGYTF.

The CDR3 DNA sequence: TGTGCCAGCAGCTTAGGGGGGGTGGCTCCGGGCTACACCTTC. Its protein is CASSLGGVAPGYTF. The gene calls are TRBV7-2 and TRBJ1-2; possibly TRBD1 for D (5 bases). V was pared by 1 base and J by 8 bases, with 14 bases between. CDR1 and CDR2 from the germline V gene are SGHTA and FQGNSA. CDR3 length equals 14 residues.

CDR3 DNA sequence: TGTGCCATCAGTGATGGGACTAGCGGGAATGAGCAGTTCTTC. Translation: CAISDGTSGNEQFF. The chain links TRBV10-3 to TRBJ2-1; 12 nucleotides agree with TRBD2. Trimming at V came to 3 bases and at J to 7 bases, leaving 1 base not matched to a gene. CDR1 is ENHRY, CDR2 SYGVKD, per germline. The CDR3 covers 14 residues.

The chain links TRBV5-4 to TRBJ2-7; 10 bases match TRBD1. Germline V gene sequence: CDR1 SGHNT, CDR2 YYREEE (reference sequence). CDR3 size: 17 residues. The trim removed 4 bases at V and 1 base at J, leaving 11 bases unmatched. CDR3 sequence (DNA): TGTGCCAGCAGCCCGGACAGGGGGGTCCCTAAATCCTACGAGCAGTACTTC. Protein sequence: CASSPDRGVPKSYEQYF.

The chain employs TRBV15 and TRBJ1-4, with a weak D call TRBD1 (5 bases). The germline V gene encodes CDR1 LNHNV and CDR2 YYDKDF (reference sequence). Trimming removed 5 bases from V and 7 bases from J, with 14 bases in between. The CDR3 extends over 14 amino acids. The CDR3 region is CATSPRDSGEKLFF. CDR3 sequence (DNA): TGTGCCACCAGCCCCAGGGATTCGGGTGAAAAACTGTTTTTT.

This clone has just one count. This chain uses TRBV30 with TRBJ1-5; D ambiguous. CDR1 is GTSNPN, CDR2 SVGIG, per germline (reference sequence). V dropped 2 bases and J dropped 0 bases, with 11 bases sitting between them. CDR3 length: 15 amino acids. Written as DNA, the CDR3 is TGTGCCTGGAGTAGTGGCGGGATTAGCAATCAGCCCCAGCATTTT. Residues: CAWSSGGISNQPQHF.

The chain employs TRBV10-1 and TRBJ1-2; TRBD1 might be the D (6 bases). This CDR3 is built from 13 residues. Trimming took 6 bases from V and 5 from J, leaving 13 bases between them. Germline V gene data show CDR1 as WNHNN and CDR2 as SYGVQD (reference sequence). CDR3 DNA sequence: TGCGCCAGCAGGCTAACAGGGCGTTATGGCTACACCTTC. Protein: CASRLTGRYGYTF.

The chain couples TRBV10-3 to TRBJ2-1; 13 bases align to TRBD2. The CDR3 is made up of 15 amino acids. Looked up from germline, CDR1 is ENHRY and CDR2 is SYGVKD. V was pared by 3 bases and J by 7 bases, with 3 bases of the junction left unmatched. In nucleotides, the CDR3 is TGTGCCATCAGTGACCGGGGACTAGCGGGAAATGAGCAGTTCTTC. It translates to CAISDRGLAGNEQFF.

V gene TRBV30 combines with J gene TRBJ2-2; D is perhaps TRBD2 (7 bases). CDR3 length equals 15 residues. The V and J ends lost 2 bases and 1 base respectively, with 11 bases between them. Germline CDR1 reads GTSNPN; CDR2 reads SVGIG (reference sequence). The CDR3, as DNA: TGTGCCTGGAGTACGGGGGGCGGGAACACCGGGGAGCTGTTTTTT. Protein sequence: CAWSTGGGNTGELFF.

A few counts support this clone. The chain uses TRBV7-8 and TRBJ2-7, with D perhaps matching TRBD2 (5 bases). Trimming took 3 bases from V and 5 from J, leaving 11 bases between them. The CDR3 length is 13 residues. Germline assignment: CDR1 SGHVS and CDR2 FQNEAQ. The CDR3 protein is CASSFRTENEQYF. The CDR3 DNA sequence: TGTGCCAGCAGCTTTCGGACTGAAAACGAGCAGTACTTC.

The rearrangement links TRBV6-5 to TRBJ1-6; D is possibly TRBD1 (6 bases). CDR3 length equals 16 residues. Trimming left V 0 bases short and J 5 bases short, with 11 bases between. The germline gives CDR1 MNHEY, CDR2 SVGAGI. The CDR3 sequence: CASSYSYRVDNSPLHF. The CDR3, as DNA: TGTGCCAGCAGTTACTCGTACAGGGTTGATAATTCACCCCTCCACTTT.

CDR3 amino acids: CGAGQSYEQYF. In DNA, the CDR3 is TGTGGGGCGGGACAGTCCTACGAGCAGTACTTC. V and J are TRBV6-5 and TRBJ2-7, with D perhaps matching TRBD1 (7 bases). The CDR3 totals 11 residues. CDR1 and CDR2 (germline): MNHEY, SVGAGI.

This chain joins TRBV7-3 and TRBJ2-5; D is ambiguous. The CDR3 totals 10 residues. Germline lookup yields CDR1 SGHTA and CDR2 FQGTGA. V lost 2 bases and J lost 5, with 0 bases in between. The CDR3 nucleotides are TGTGCCAGCAGCTTAGAGACCCAGTACTTC. Its protein product is CASSLETQYF.

The V gene is TRBV6-5, the J gene TRBJ2-1, with 10 nucleotides matching TRBD2. The germline gives CDR1 MNHEY, CDR2 SVGAGI. This CDR3 is built from 15 residues. Losses at the gene ends were 10 bases for V and 2 bases for J; bases not matched to a gene: 8. The CDR3 loop is CAISQRGGPYNEQFF. In DNA form, the CDR3 reads TGTGCCATTTCCCAGCGGGGGGGCCCCTACAATGAGCAGTTCTTC.

J is TRBJ2-7 and V is TRBV6-1, with TRBD2 matching 7 bases. Losses at the gene ends were 3 bases for V and 9 bases for J; bases not matched to a gene: 17. The CDR3 loop spans 16 amino acids. From germline, CDR1 is MNHNS and CDR2 SASEGT. The CDR3 loop is CASSEGSRTRPGLQYF. CDR3 sequence (DNA): TGTGCCAGCAGTGAGGGTTCGAGGACTAGGCCGGGTCTGCAGTACTTC.

This chain uses TRBV6-1 with TRBJ2-7; 9 positions agree with TRBD2. CDR1 and CDR2 from the germline V gene are MNHNS and SASEGT. This CDR3 is 16 amino acids long. Trimming at V came to 2 bases and at J to 2 bases, leaving 7 bases not matched to a gene. The CDR3 sequence: CASSERLAGRAYEQYF. In DNA, the CDR3 is TGTGCCAGCAGTGAACGGCTAGCGGGAAGAGCCTACGAGCAGTACTTC.

The chain employs TRBV5-8 and TRBJ2-3, with 10 bases aligning to TRBD1. The CDR3 spans 16 residues. The trim removed 6 bases at V and 4 bases at J, leaving 11 bases unmatched. CDR1 and CDR2 from the germline V gene are SGHTS and YDEGEE. This CDR3 is CASNWVGTGEADTQYF. Written as DNA, the CDR3 is TGTGCCAGCAACTGGGTGGGGACAGGGGAAGCAGATACGCAGTATTTT.

This rearrangement joins TRBV9 to TRBJ1-1; D is unresolved. Germline lookup yields CDR1 SGDLS and CDR2 YYNGEE. The ends were cut back, 3 bases at V and 5 bases at J, with 5 bases in the middle. CDR3 length equals 11 residues. Written as DNA, the CDR3 is TGTGCCAGCAGCGGAGGGACTGAAGCTTTCTTT. Translating gives CASSGGTEAFF.

This chain joins TRBV16 and TRBJ2-2; D gene uncertain. Per the germline V gene, CDR1 is KGHSY and CDR2 is FQNENV. This CDR3 contains 16 residues. V lost 7 bases, J lost 3 bases, and 18 bases lay in between. The CDR3 nucleotides are TGTGCCAGCACCCTATCTGTGGCAGCCTACACCGGGGAGCTGTTTTTT. Residues: CASTLSVAAYTGELFF.